Listed below are T cell receptor beta chains from one sample, sequenced in a study of cytomegalovirus exposure and HLA in healthy donors. This table comes from immunoSEQ multiplex PCR, and its TCRdb copy is limited to in-frame clones, with some not included. The sample holds 150,000 or so clones, roughly 80% seen once. The material sequenced was PBMCs. The receptors derive from a female donor in good health and CMV-seronegative. The CDR3 runs from the conserved cysteine through the conserved F or W. D genes are given only for firm matches. Clone size is given for some rows only: seen once, a few or many times, or a class if the clone is expanded.

V gene: TRBV12-5; D gene: TRBD1; clone size: -; J gene: TRBJ1-1; CDR3 DNA: TGTGCTAGTGGCTCAGGAGCCGGGACAGGGGGGTGGGCTGAAGCTTTCTTT; CDR3 protein: CASGSGAGTGGWAEAFF
V gene: TRBV2; D gene: -; clone size: -; J gene: TRBJ1-6; CDR3 DNA: TGTGCCAGCAGGTTAGATGCACCCCTCCACTTT; CDR3 protein: CASRLDAPLHF
V gene: TRBV5-1; D gene: -; clone size: once; J gene: TRBJ1-1; CDR3 DNA: TGCGCCAGCAGCACCCGGAACGGGAGGATAGGCACTGAAGCTTTCTTT; CDR3 protein: CASSTRNGRIGTEAFF
V gene: TRBV28; D gene: -; clone size: -; J gene: TRBJ2-3; CDR3 DNA: TGTGCCAGCAGTTTATATGTTTTCGGTGAGGCGACAGATACGCAGTATTTT; CDR3 protein: CASSLYVFGEATDTQYF
V gene: TRBV5-1; D gene: -; clone size: -; J gene: TRBJ2-5; CDR3 DNA: TGCGCCAGCAGTACCGGGGCAGGGGGGTACCAAGAGACCCAGTACTTC; CDR3 protein: CASSTGAGGYQETQYF
V gene: TRBV5-4; D gene: TRBD1; clone size: once; J gene: TRBJ2-7; CDR3 DNA: TGTGCCAGCAGTTTTCCGGGACAGGGTAACGAGCAGTACTTC; CDR3 protein: CASSFPGQGNEQYF
V gene: TRBV9; D gene: TRBD1; clone size: -; J gene: TRBJ2-3; CDR3 DNA: TGTGCCAGCAGCGTGGGACAGGGGGGAGATACGCAGTATTTT; CDR3 protein: CASSVGQGGDTQYF
V gene: TRBV27; D gene: TRBD2; clone size: -; J gene: TRBJ2-1; CDR3 DNA: TGTGCCAGCCTTGGTCTAGCGGGAGTGAGCTCCTACAATGAGCAGTTCTTC; CDR3 protein: CASLGLAGVSSYNEQFF
V gene: TRBV10-3; D gene: TRBD2; clone size: -; J gene: TRBJ2-7; CDR3 DNA: TGTGCCATCAGTGAGCCGGGACTAGGGAGAAGGGAGCAGTACTTC; CDR3 protein: CAISEPGLGRREQYF
V gene: TRBV18; D gene: TRBD1; clone size: -; J gene: TRBJ2-6; CDR3 DNA: TGTGCCAGCTCACCACGTGGCCGTGACAGGGATTATAGGGGGGCCAACGTCCTGACTTTC; CDR3 protein: CASSPRGRDRDYRGANVLTF